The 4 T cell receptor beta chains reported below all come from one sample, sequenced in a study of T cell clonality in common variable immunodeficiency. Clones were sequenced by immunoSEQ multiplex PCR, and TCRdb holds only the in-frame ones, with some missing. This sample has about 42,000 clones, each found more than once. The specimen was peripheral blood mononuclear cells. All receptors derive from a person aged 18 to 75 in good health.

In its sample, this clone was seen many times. The CDR3 loop is CASSIDFRDRSNQPQHF. The DNA read from the CDR3 is TGTGCCAGTAGTATAGATTTCAGGGATCGGAGCAATCAGCCC. The chain is built from TRBV19 and TRBJ1-5; TRBD1 is a possible D gene (5 bases). The CDR3 is cut off 3 residues early in the read; its end comes from the germline J gene. Trimming cost V 0 bases and J 1 base, with 13 bases left between them. Germline-derived CDR1 and CDR2 are LNHDA and SQIVND (reference sequence). This CDR3 is built from 17 residues.

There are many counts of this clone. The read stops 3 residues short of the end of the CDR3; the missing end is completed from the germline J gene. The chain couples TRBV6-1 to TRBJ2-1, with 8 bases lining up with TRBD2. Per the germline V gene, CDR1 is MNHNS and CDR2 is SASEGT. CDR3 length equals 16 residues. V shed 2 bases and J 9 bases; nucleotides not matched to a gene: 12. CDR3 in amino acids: CASSEIRAGGQGEQFF. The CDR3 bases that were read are TGTGCCAGCAGTGAAATCAGGGCGGGGGGCCAGGGTGAG.

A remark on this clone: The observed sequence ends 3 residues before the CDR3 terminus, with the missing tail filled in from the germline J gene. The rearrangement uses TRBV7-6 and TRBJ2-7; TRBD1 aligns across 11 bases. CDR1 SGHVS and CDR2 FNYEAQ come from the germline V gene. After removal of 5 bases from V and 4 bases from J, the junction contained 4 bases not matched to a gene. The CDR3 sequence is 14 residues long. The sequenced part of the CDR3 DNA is TGTGCCAGCAGCACCGGACAGGGGGCTTACGAG. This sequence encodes CASSTGQGAYE. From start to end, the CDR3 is CASSTGQGAYEQYF.

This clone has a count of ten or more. CDR3 DNA, as far as it was read: TGTGCCAGCAGCTTAGACCCTTCCTACGAG. Amino acid sequence: CASSLDPSYE. The entire CDR3 reads CASSLDPSYEQYF. The chain couples TRBV11-2 to TRBJ2-7; D is unresolved. The CDR3 is cut off 3 residues early in the read; its end comes from the germline J gene. The CDR3 extends over 13 amino acids. V gave up 0 bases and J gave up 1 base, with 4 bases separating them. Germline V gene sequence: CDR1 SGHAT, CDR2 FQNNGV.